This entry concerns a single T cell receptor (beta chain). The target antigen is unknown. The sample holds other DNA sequences that translate to the same CDR3. The sample is drawn from a study of CD8+ T cells in alopecia areata. Findings of the study overall: Scalp samples also contribute reads from the resident alphabeta T cells found in normal skin. In lesional scalp, particularly from alopecia totalis/universalis, clonality was higher than in normal scalp. Against the mouse data, patients shared TCRs less clearly, possibly for HLA reasons.

Once RNA had been extracted, it was reverse transcribed into cDNA to act as the sequencing template. Clones were read by immunoSEQ multiplex PCR, and TCRdb kept only the in-frame ones, dropping some. The sample lists 200,000 to 250,000 clones, approximately 53% occurring once. The CDR3 runs to 13 residues. CDR1 is SGHDT, CDR2 YYEEEE, per germline. Trimming took off 2 bases at V and 1 base at J, with 4 bases between the two ends. J is TRBJ1-5 and V is TRBV5-6; D gene unclear. This TCR was recovered from a human donor in good health. Sequenced input: CD8+ T cells sorted from blood. The CDR3: CASSLGSNQPQHF. Here the CDR3 DNA reads TGTGCCAGCAGCTTAGGAAGCAATCAGCCCCAGCATTTT.